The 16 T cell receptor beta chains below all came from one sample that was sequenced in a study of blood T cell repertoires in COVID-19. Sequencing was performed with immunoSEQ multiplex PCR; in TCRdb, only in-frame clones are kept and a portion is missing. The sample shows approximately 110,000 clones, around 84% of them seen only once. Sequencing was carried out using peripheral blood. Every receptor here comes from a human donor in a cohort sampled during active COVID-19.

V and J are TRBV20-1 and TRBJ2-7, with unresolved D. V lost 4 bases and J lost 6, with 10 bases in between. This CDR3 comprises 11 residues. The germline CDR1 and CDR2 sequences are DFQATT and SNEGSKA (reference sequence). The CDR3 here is CSATGLGEQYF. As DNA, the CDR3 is TGCAGTGCTACAGGTTTGGGCGAGCAGTACTTC.

In nucleotides, the CDR3 is TGCGCCAGCAGCTTGTTGACGGGACAGGGTATCCACGAGCAGTACTTC. Translation: CASSLLTGQGIHEQYF. The chain couples TRBV5-1 to TRBJ2-7; 9 positions agree with TRBD1. Germline trimming cut 1 base from V and 5 bases from J; bases unmatched to any gene: 10. In germline, CDR1 is SGHRS, CDR2 YFSETQ. This CDR3 is built from 16 residues.

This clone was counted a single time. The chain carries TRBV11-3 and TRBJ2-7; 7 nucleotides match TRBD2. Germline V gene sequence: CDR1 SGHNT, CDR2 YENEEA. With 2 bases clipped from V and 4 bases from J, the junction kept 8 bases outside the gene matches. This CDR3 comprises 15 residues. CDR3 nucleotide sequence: TGTGCCAGCAGCTTATCGGCGGGGGAGATATACGAGCAGTACTTC. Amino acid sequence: CASSLSAGEIYEQYF.

CDR3 DNA: TGCGCCAGCAGTGAAACGGGGAGAAGTGAGCAGTTCTTC. This encodes CASSETGRSEQFF. J is TRBJ2-1 and V is TRBV10-1; weak D call: TRBD2 (5 bases). Trimming removed 3 bases at V and 9 bases at J, with 12 bases between. Germline CDR1 and CDR2: WNHNN and SYGVQD (reference sequence). The CDR3 has 13 residues.

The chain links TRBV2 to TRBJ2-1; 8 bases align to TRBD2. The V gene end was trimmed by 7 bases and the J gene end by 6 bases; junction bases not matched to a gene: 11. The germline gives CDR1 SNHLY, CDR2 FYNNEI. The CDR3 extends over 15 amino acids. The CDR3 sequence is CASMRKRERPNEQFF. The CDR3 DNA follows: TGTGCCAGCATGCGGAAGCGGGAGAGGCCCAATGAGCAGTTCTTC.

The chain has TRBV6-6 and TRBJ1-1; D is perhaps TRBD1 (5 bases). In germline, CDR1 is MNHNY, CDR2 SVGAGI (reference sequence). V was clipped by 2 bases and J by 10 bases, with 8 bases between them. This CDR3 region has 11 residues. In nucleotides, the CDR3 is TGTGCCAGCAGTTACGGGGCTGCAGCTTTCTTT. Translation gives CASSYGAAAFF.

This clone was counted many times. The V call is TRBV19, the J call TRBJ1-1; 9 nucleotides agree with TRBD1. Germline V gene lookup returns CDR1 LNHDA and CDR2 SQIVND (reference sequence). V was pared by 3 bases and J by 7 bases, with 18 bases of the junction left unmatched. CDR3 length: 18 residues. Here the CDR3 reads CASSMLDYGTGIIGEAFF. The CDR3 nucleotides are TGTGCCAGTAGTATGCTTGATTATGGGACAGGGATTATTGGTGAAGCTTTCTTT.

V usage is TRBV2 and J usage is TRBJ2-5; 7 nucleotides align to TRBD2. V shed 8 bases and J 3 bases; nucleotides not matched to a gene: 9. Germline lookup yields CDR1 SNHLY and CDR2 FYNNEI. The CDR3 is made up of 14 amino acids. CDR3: CASGPRSGEETQYF. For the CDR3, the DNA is TGTGCCAGCGGCCCGCGGAGCGGGGAAGAGACCCAGTACTTC.

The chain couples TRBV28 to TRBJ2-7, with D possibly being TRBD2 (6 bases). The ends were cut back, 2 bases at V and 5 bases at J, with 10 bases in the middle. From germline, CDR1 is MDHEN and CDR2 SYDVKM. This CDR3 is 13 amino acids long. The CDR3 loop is CASSLRGLDEQYF. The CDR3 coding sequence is TGTGCCAGCAGTTTACGGGGGTTGGACGAGCAGTACTTC.

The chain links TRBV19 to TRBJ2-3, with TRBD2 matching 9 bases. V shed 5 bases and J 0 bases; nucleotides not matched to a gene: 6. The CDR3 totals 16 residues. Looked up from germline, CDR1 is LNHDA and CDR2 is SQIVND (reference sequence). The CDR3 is CASSFLAGPSTDTQYF. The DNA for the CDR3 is TGTGCCAGTAGTTTTCTAGCGGGGCCTAGCACAGATACGCAGTATTTT.

CDR3 sequence: CASGLSEQYF. The CDR3 DNA is TGTGCTAGTGGTCTAAGCGAGCAGTACTTC. This chain connects TRBV12-5 to TRBJ2-7; D uncertain. Trimming shortened V by 5 bases and J by 6 bases, and 5 bases separated the two germline ends. This CDR3 spans 10 amino acids. Germline CDR1 is LGHNT and CDR2 is FRNRAP.

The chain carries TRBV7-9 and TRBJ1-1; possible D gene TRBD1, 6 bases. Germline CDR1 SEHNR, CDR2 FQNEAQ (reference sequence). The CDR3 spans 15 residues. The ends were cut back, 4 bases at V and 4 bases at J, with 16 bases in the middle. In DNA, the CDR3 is TGTGCCAGCAGCTCACAATCCACAGGGCGCACTGAAGCTTTCTTT. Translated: CASSSQSTGRTEAFF. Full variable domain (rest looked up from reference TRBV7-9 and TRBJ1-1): DTGVSQNPRHKITKRGQNVTFRCDPISEHNRLYWYRQTLGQGPEFLTYFQNEAQLEKSRLLSDRFSAERPKGSFSTLEIQRTEQGDSAMYLCASSSQSTGRTEAFFGQGTRLTVV.

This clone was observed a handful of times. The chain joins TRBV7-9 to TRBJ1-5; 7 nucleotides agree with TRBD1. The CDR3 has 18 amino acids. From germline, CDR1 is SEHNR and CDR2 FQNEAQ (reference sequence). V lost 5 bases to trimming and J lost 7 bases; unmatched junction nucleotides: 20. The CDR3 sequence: CASSPGPETGTLWQPQHF. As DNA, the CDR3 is TGTGCCAGCAGCCCGGGCCCAGAGACAGGGACATTATGGCAGCCCCAGCATTTT.

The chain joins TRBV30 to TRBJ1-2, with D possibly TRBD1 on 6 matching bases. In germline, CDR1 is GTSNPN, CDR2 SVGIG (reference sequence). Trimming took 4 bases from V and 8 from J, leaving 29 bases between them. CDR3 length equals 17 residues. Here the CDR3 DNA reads TGTGCCTGGATTTTGGCAGGGGCCAGCCCCATTTCGCGGGGCTACACCTTC. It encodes CAWILAGASPISRGYTF.

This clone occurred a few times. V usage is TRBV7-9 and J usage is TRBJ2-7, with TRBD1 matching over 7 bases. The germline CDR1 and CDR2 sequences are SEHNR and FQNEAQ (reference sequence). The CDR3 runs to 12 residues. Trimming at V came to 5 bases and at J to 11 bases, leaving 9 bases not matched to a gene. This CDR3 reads CASSPKQGNEYF. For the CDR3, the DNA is TGTGCCAGCAGCCCCAAACAGGGGAATGAGTACTTC.

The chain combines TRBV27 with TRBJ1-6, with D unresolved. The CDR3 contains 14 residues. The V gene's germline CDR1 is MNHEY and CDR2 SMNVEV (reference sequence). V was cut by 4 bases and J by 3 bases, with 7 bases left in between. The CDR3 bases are TGTGCCAGCAGTTCACAGATCTATAATTCACCCCTCCACTTT. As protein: CASSSQIYNSPLHF.